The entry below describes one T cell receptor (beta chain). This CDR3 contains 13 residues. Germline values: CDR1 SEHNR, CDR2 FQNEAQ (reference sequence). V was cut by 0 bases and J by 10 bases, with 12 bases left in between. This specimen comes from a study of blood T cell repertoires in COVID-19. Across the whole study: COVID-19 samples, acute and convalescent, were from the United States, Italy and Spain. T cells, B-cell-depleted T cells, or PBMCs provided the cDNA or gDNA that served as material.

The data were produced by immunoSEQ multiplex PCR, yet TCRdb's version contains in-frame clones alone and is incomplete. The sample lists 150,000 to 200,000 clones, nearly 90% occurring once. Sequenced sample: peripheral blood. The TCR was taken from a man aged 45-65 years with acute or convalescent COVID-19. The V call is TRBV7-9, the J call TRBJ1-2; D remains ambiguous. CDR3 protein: CASSLAEAIVYTF. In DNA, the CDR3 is TGTGCCAGCAGCTTAGCAGAAGCCATTGTCTACACCTTC.